This is a list of T cell receptor beta chains from one sample in a study of cytotoxic CD8 clonotypes in ibrutinib-treated CLL. TCRdb keeps only in-frame clones here, not all; method: immunoSEQ multiplex PCR. The table has roughly 250,000 clones, around 70% seen once. This specimen was PBMCs, taken after 24 months of ibrutinib treatment. Every receptor here comes from a human donor with chronic lymphocytic leukemia. CDR3s include the opening cysteine and the closing phenylalanine or tryptophan. D genes are given only for firm matches. The size field is filled for only some rows; it gives once, few, many or a size class.

CDR3 DNA: TGCAGCGTCACTAGCGGGAGACCCTACGAGCAGTACTTC
CDR3 protein: CSVTSGRPYEQYF
J gene: TRBJ2-7
clone size: .
V gene: TRBV29-1
D gene: TRBD2

CDR3 DNA: TGTGCCACCAGCAGGGGGGGGGTAATGAACACTGAAGCTTTCTTT
CDR3 protein: CATSRGGVMNTEAFF
J gene: TRBJ1-1
clone size: .
V gene: TRBV15
D gene: .

CDR3 DNA: TGTGCCTGGAGTGGAGGACAGGGGGCGAGTGGCTACACCTTC
CDR3 protein: CAWSGGQGASGYTF
J gene: TRBJ1-2
clone size: .
V gene: TRBV30
D gene: TRBD1

CDR3 DNA: TGTGCCACCCAGGGTCTGGGCAATCAGCCCCAGCATTTT
CDR3 protein: CATQGLGNQPQHF
J gene: TRBJ1-5
clone size: .
V gene: TRBV28
D gene: .

CDR3 DNA: TGTGCCAGCAGCTTGTTTCGGGGCAATCAGCCCCAGCATTTT
CDR3 protein: CASSLFRGNQPQHF
J gene: TRBJ1-5
clone size: .
V gene: TRBV7-2
D gene: .

CDR3 DNA: TGTGCCAGCAGTTACTCCGAGGATTACAATGAGCAGTTCTTC
CDR3 protein: CASSYSEDYNEQFF
J gene: TRBJ2-1
clone size: .
V gene: TRBV6-5
D gene: .

CDR3 DNA: TGCGCCAGCAGCGGGACTAGCGAGTCAGAGACCCAGTACTTC
CDR3 protein: CASSGTSESETQYF
J gene: TRBJ2-5
clone size: .
V gene: TRBV5-1
D gene: TRBD2

CDR3 DNA: TGCGCCAGCAGCGCCGCCGGGACAGGGGACGAGCAGTACTTC
CDR3 protein: CASSAAGTGDEQYF
J gene: TRBJ2-7
clone size: few
V gene: TRBV5-1
D gene: TRBD1

CDR3 DNA: TGTGCCAGCAGCGTCGGGGGACAGGGTCTTTCTGGTGAGCAGTTCTTC
CDR3 protein: CASSVGGQGLSGEQFF
J gene: TRBJ2-1
clone size: once
V gene: TRBV9
D gene: TRBD1

CDR3 DNA: TGTGCCAGCAGTTTCGGTGAGGGACGGCCTGGGGCCAACGTCCTGACTTTC
CDR3 protein: CASSFGEGRPGANVLTF
J gene: TRBJ2-6
clone size: few
V gene: TRBV27
D gene: .

CDR3 DNA: TGTGCCAGCTCAGGGACAGGAGATCATGGCTACACCTTC
CDR3 protein: CASSGTGDHGYTF
J gene: TRBJ1-2
clone size: few
V gene: TRBV18
D gene: TRBD1

CDR3 DNA: TGTGCCAGCAGCCCCCCTGTCAGGGGACGTAGCACAGATACGCAGTATTTT
CDR3 protein: CASSPPVRGRSTDTQYF
J gene: TRBJ2-3
clone size: .
V gene: TRBV11-2
D gene: .

CDR3 DNA: TGTGCCAGCAGCTTAGAAGGGACAGGGGGCAGCGAGCAGTACTTC
CDR3 protein: CASSLEGTGGSEQYF
J gene: TRBJ2-7
clone size: once
V gene: TRBV11-3
D gene: TRBD1

CDR3 DNA: TGTGCCAGCAGCTTGGGGGACAGGGCGGAAACCTACGAGCAGTACTTC
CDR3 protein: CASSLGDRAETYEQYF
J gene: TRBJ2-7
clone size: .
V gene: TRBV5-6
D gene: TRBD1

CDR3 DNA: TGTGCCTGGATTCCAGGAACGACAACTAATGAAAAACTGTTTTTT
CDR3 protein: CAWIPGTTTNEKLFF
J gene: TRBJ1-4
clone size: .
V gene: TRBV30
D gene: .

CDR3 DNA: TGCAGTGCTAGCGAAGAGACCCAGTACTTC
CDR3 protein: CSASEETQYF
J gene: TRBJ2-5
clone size: few
V gene: TRBV20-1
D gene: .

CDR3 DNA: TGCAGCGTGGGACCGGGACTTCCACCCTCCTACGAGCAGTACTTC
CDR3 protein: CSVGPGLPPSYEQYF
J gene: TRBJ2-7
clone size: .
V gene: TRBV29-1
D gene: .

CDR3 DNA: TGTGCCAGCAGCTTAAGGTCTTGGGACAGGGGGCGTCCCGGGCAGCCCCAGCATTTT
CDR3 protein: CASSLRSWDRGRPGQPQHF
J gene: TRBJ1-5
clone size: .
V gene: TRBV11-2
D gene: TRBD1

CDR3 DNA: TGCAGTGCCTCCAGAGCAGATACGCAGTATTTT
CDR3 protein: CSASRADTQYF
J gene: TRBJ2-3
clone size: .
V gene: TRBV20-1
D gene: .

CDR3 DNA: TGTGCCATCCGTAGCTGGGGGAAGCACTACGAGCAGTACTTC
CDR3 protein: CAIRSWGKHYEQYF
J gene: TRBJ2-7
clone size: few
V gene: TRBV5-4
D gene: .

CDR3 DNA: TGTGCCAGCATGGGCAAGATCTACGAGCAGTACTTC
CDR3 protein: CASMGKIYEQYF
J gene: TRBJ2-7
clone size: few
V gene: TRBV2
D gene: .

CDR3 DNA: TGTGCCACCAGCAGAGATAGTCTCTCGCGACAGAACTATGGCTACACCTTC
CDR3 protein: CATSRDSLSRQNYGYTF
J gene: TRBJ1-2
clone size: .
V gene: TRBV15
D gene: .

CDR3 DNA: TGTGCCAGCAGATACCGGGACAGCAATTTTCGTCAGCCCCAGCATTTT
CDR3 protein: CASRYRDSNFRQPQHF
J gene: TRBJ1-5
clone size: .
V gene: TRBV2
D gene: TRBD1

CDR3 DNA: TGTGCCAGCAGTTGGACAGGGAGCACGGGGCAGCCCCAGCATTTT
CDR3 protein: CASSWTGSTGQPQHF
J gene: TRBJ1-5
clone size: .
V gene: TRBV27
D gene: TRBD1

CDR3 DNA: TGTGCCAGCTCACCGCCGGGACAGGGAAACCAAGAGACCCAGTACTTC
CDR3 protein: CASSPPGQGNQETQYF
J gene: TRBJ2-5
clone size: .
V gene: TRBV18
D gene: TRBD1

CDR3 DNA: TGTGCCACCAGCGATCCCCCGGGACCAGCTCTTAGCTTC
CDR3 protein: CATSDPPGPALSF
J gene: TRBJ2-4
clone size: .
V gene: TRBV15
D gene: .

CDR3 DNA: TGTGCCAGTACTCTAAAAATGAACACTGAAGCTTTCTTT
CDR3 protein: CASTLKMNTEAFF
J gene: TRBJ1-1
clone size: .
V gene: TRBV19
D gene: .

CDR3 DNA: TGTGCCAGCAGTTACGTCCACGAGCAGTACTTC
CDR3 protein: CASSYVHEQYF
J gene: TRBJ2-7
clone size: few
V gene: TRBV6-5
D gene: .

CDR3 DNA: TGTGCCAGCCGTCGACTAGGCGGGAGCTACGAGCAGTACTTC
CDR3 protein: CASRRLGGSYEQYF
J gene: TRBJ2-7
clone size: .
V gene: TRBV28
D gene: TRBD2

CDR3 DNA: TGTGCCAGCAGTCCCCAGTGGGGCCGGGACACCGGGGAGCTGTTTTTT
CDR3 protein: CASSPQWGRDTGELFF
J gene: TRBJ2-2
clone size: .
V gene: TRBV27
D gene: .

CDR3 DNA: TGTGCCACCAGTAGCGAGAACACCGGGGAGCTGTTTTTT
CDR3 protein: CATSSENTGELFF
J gene: TRBJ2-2
clone size: .
V gene: TRBV9
D gene: .

CDR3 DNA: TGTGCCAGTAGTACCCGGGACAGCTATGGCTACACCTTC
CDR3 protein: CASSTRDSYGYTF
J gene: TRBJ1-2
clone size: few
V gene: TRBV19
D gene: TRBD1

CDR3 DNA: TGTGCCAGCAGCGAGAGAGCAAAGGGAGCGGGAGGGTTTAATGAGCAGTTCTTC
CDR3 protein: CASSERAKGAGGFNEQFF
J gene: TRBJ2-1
clone size: .
V gene: TRBV21-1
D gene: .

CDR3 DNA: TGTGCCGGGGCGCTAGCGGGACTGTCTCGGGAGCAGTACTTC
CDR3 protein: CAGALAGLSREQYF
J gene: TRBJ2-7
clone size: .
V gene: TRBV2
D gene: TRBD2

CDR3 DNA: TGCGCCAGCAGCTTGGCCTGGGACACCTCTAACTATGGCTACACCTTC
CDR3 protein: CASSLAWDTSNYGYTF
J gene: TRBJ1-2
clone size: .
V gene: TRBV5-1
D gene: .

CDR3 DNA: TGTGCCAGCTCAGCCGGGACAGGATACTACGAGCAGTACTTC
CDR3 protein: CASSAGTGYYEQYF
J gene: TRBJ2-7
clone size: .
V gene: TRBV18
D gene: TRBD1

CDR3 DNA: TGTGCCAGCACCAGGGGGGGTGAAGAGCAGTTCTTC
CDR3 protein: CASTRGGEEQFF
J gene: TRBJ2-1
clone size: .
V gene: TRBV25-1
D gene: .

CDR3 DNA: TGTGCCAGCAGTTTTCGGCAGGGAAGCTATGGCTACACCTTC
CDR3 protein: CASSFRQGSYGYTF
J gene: TRBJ1-2
clone size: .
V gene: TRBV27
D gene: .

CDR3 DNA: TGTGCCAGCAGTTTGGGTGGAACTCAGCCCCAGCATTTT
CDR3 protein: CASSLGGTQPQHF
J gene: TRBJ1-5
clone size: .
V gene: TRBV28
D gene: .

CDR3 DNA: TGTGCCAGCAGCTTTTGGCCCTCCGAGCAGTACTTC
CDR3 protein: CASSFWPSEQYF
J gene: TRBJ2-7
clone size: .
V gene: TRBV5-4
D gene: .

CDR3 DNA: TGTGCCATCAGCGGACAGGGTAGCAATCAGCCCCAGCATTTT
CDR3 protein: CAISGQGSNQPQHF
J gene: TRBJ1-5
clone size: few
V gene: TRBV10-3
D gene: TRBD1

CDR3 DNA: TGCGCCAGCAGCTTGGGCGGGGTCGGATCTGGGGCCAACGTCCTGACTTTC
CDR3 protein: CASSLGGVGSGANVLTF
J gene: TRBJ2-6
clone size: .
V gene: TRBV5-1
D gene: .

CDR3 DNA: TGTGCCAGCAGCTCGGACAGGGTCTATGGCTACACCTTC
CDR3 protein: CASSSDRVYGYTF
J gene: TRBJ1-2
clone size: .
V gene: TRBV27
D gene: TRBD1

CDR3 DNA: TGTGCCAGCAGTAGAACAGGGGAAGCTTTCTTT
CDR3 protein: CASSRTGEAFF
J gene: TRBJ1-1
clone size: .
V gene: TRBV6-5
D gene: .

CDR3 DNA: TGTGCCAGCAGTTCCCTCAGAGGCAGCGGGAGAACCTACGAGCAGTACTTC
CDR3 protein: CASSSLRGSGRTYEQYF
J gene: TRBJ2-7
clone size: .
V gene: TRBV27
D gene: TRBD2

CDR3 DNA: TGCAGTGCTAGGCCCTCCTACGAGCAGTACTTC
CDR3 protein: CSARPSYEQYF
J gene: TRBJ2-7
clone size: .
V gene: TRBV20-1
D gene: .

CDR3 DNA: TGTGCCAGCAGCGGGGTCACAGATACGCAGTATTTT
CDR3 protein: CASSGVTDTQYF
J gene: TRBJ2-3
clone size: .
V gene: TRBV11-2
D gene: .

CDR3 DNA: TGTGCCAGCAGTGAACGGCCAGGGAGACGGGCAAGGTCACCCCTCCACTTT
CDR3 protein: CASSERPGRRARSPLHF
J gene: TRBJ1-6
clone size: .
V gene: TRBV2
D gene: .

CDR3 DNA: TGTGCCAGCAGCGGGGGACTAGCGTCCTACGAGCAGTACTTC
CDR3 protein: CASSGGLASYEQYF
J gene: TRBJ2-7
clone size: .
V gene: TRBV7-6
D gene: TRBD2